The next 27 T cell receptor beta chains were all read from a single sample in a study of T-cell reconstitution after alpha-beta-depleted transplantation in children. Unique molecular identifiers were built into the TCRbeta library. TCRdb processed the PCR reads anew with MiXCR; each CDR3 protein has one entry. The sample yields hundreds of thousands of distinct CDR3 sequences, over 15% seen once. Sequencing used PBMCs from the stem cell graft donor, obtained from the stem cell graft. All receptors derive from a human donor who donated a stem cell graft to a child with acute myeloid leukemia.

This clonotype has at least ten counts. The rearrangement joins TRBV27 to TRBJ2-2; a weak D match, TRBD1 (6 bases). The ends were cut back, 8 bases at V and 6 bases at J, with 16 bases in the middle. CDR1 is MNHEY and CDR2 is SMNVEV in the germline V gene (reference sequence). CDR3 size: 14 residues. Here the CDR3 reads CASRPIGGPGELFF. In nucleotides, the CDR3 is TGTGCCAGCCGACCCATAGGGGGACCCGGGGAGCTGTTTTTT.

On this clonotype: At one end, the junction sequence differs from germline, possibly due to a read error. This rearrangement joins TRBV20-1 to TRBJ2-6; no clear D. The germline gives CDR1 DFQATT, CDR2 SNEGSKA (reference sequence). The CDR3 covers 18 residues. This CDR3 is CCARDVYLEASGANVLTF. In nucleotides, the CDR3 is TGCTGTGCTAGAGATGTCTACCTGGAAGCCTCTGGGGCCAACGTCCTGACTTTC.

This chain links TRBV4-3 with TRBJ1-1, with a possible D match to TRBD1 (6 bases). Deletions cut 4 bases from V and 5 bases from J, with 17 bases between. Germline loops: CDR1 LGHNA, CDR2 YSLEER. The CDR3 length is 15 residues. The CDR3 sequence is CASSPNRGVGTEAFF. The CDR3 nucleotides are TGCGCCAGCAGCCCCAATAGGGGGGTTGGAACTGAAGCTTTCTTT.

This chain connects TRBV28 to TRBJ1-3; D gene ambiguous. Germline V gives CDR1 MDHEN, CDR2 SYDVKM. The CDR3 totals 16 residues. V was pared by 1 base and J by 4 bases, with 14 bases between. CDR3 DNA sequence: TGTGCCAGCAGTTTATCGTTGCCGTGGGCCGGAAACACCATATATTTT. It is translated as CASSLSLPWAGNTIYF.

V gene TRBV5-1 combines with J gene TRBJ1-1, with D possibly TRBD1 on 5 matching bases. Germline V gene sequence: CDR1 SGHRS, CDR2 YFSETQ. The CDR3 runs 15 residues. The V and J ends lost 4 bases and 5 bases respectively, with 18 bases between them. The CDR3 coding sequence is TGCGCCAGCAGCCCGCCGGGCCGGAAGGGGACTGAAGCTTTCTTT. As protein: CASSPPGRKGTEAFF.

This clonotype occurred a few times. The chain employs TRBV27 and TRBJ1-1; D uncertain. The CDR3 spans 13 residues. Trimming cost V 6 bases and J 6 bases, with 14 bases left between them. Per germline, CDR1 MNHEY and CDR2 SMNVEV (reference sequence). The CDR3 region has the DNA TGTGCCAGCAGCGGAGGCGGGGTCGCTGAAGCTTTCTTT. Translating gives CASSGGGVAEAFF.

This clonotype was detected only a few times. The chain combines TRBV10-3 with TRBJ2-7, with D hard to call. This CDR3 spans 13 amino acids. Trimming took off 0 bases at V and 3 bases at J, with 6 bases between the two ends. CDR1 is ENHRY and CDR2 is SYGVKD in the germline V gene. CDR3 region: CAISESALYEQYV. In nucleotides, the CDR3 is TGTGCCATCAGTGAGTCGGCACTCTACGAGCAGTACGTC.

This clonotype was counted at least ten times. V gene TRBV20-1 combines with J gene TRBJ1-4; D remains unclear. The germline gives CDR1 DFQATT, CDR2 SNEGSKA (reference sequence). The CDR3 is 12 amino acids. The V and J ends lost 1 base and 6 bases respectively, with 6 bases between them. The CDR3 coding sequence is TGCAGTGCTAGAGTTTACGATGAAAAACTGTTTTTT. It codes for CSARVYDEKLFF.

This clonotype was seen ten or more times. This sequence joins TRBV29-1 and TRBJ2-1, with D possibly TRBD1 on 5 matching bases. The CDR3 has 15 amino acids. Germline CDR1 is SQVTM and CDR2 is ANQGSEA. V was cut by 5 bases and J by 4 bases, with 18 bases left in between. The CDR3: CSVRPMTDKYNEQFF. The CDR3, as DNA: TGCAGCGTTCGACCTATGACAGATAAGTACAATGAGCAGTTCTTC.

There are many counts of this clonotype. The genes are TRBV20-1 and TRBJ2-5; weak D call: TRBD2 (5 bases). Germline CDR1 reads DFQATT; CDR2 reads SNEGSKA (reference sequence). There are 14 residues in the CDR3. With 3 bases removed from V and 5 bases from J, the gap between germline ends came to 16 bases. This CDR3 reads CSASQLLGDETQYF. CDR3 nucleotide sequence: TGCAGTGCTAGCCAACTATTGGGAGACGAGACCCAGTACTTC.

The rearrangement links TRBV6-2 or TRBV6-3 to TRBJ2-3, with 7 nucleotides matching TRBD2. V shed 4 bases, J shed 1 base, and the junction held 20 bases outside the gene matches. Germline CDR1 and CDR2: MNHEY and SVGEGT. The CDR3 contains 20 residues. In DNA, the CDR3 is TGTGCCAGCAGTTCAAGGTGGATAGGAGCGGGAAGTTTCCGCACAGATACGCAGTATTTT. This sequence encodes CASSSRWIGAGSFRTDTQYF.

This clonotype was found many times. V is TRBV20-1 and J is TRBJ2-7, with TRBD2 matching over 12 bases. V dropped 0 bases and J dropped 1; count of bases not matched to a gene: 7. This CDR3 spans 17 amino acids. CDR1 and CDR2 from the germline V gene are DFQATT and SNEGSKA (reference sequence). The CDR3 reads CSAREASGGGHSYEQYF. CDR3 nucleotides: TGCAGTGCTAGAGAAGCTAGCGGGGGGGGCCATTCCTACGAGCAGTACTTC.

This clonotype has at least ten counts. V usage is TRBV5-5 and J usage is TRBJ2-7, with D possibly called TRBD1 or TRBD2 (5 bases each). The CDR3 sequence is 15 residues long. Trimming cost V 0 bases and J 2 bases, with 12 bases left between them. Germline V gives CDR1 SGHKS, CDR2 YYEKEE (reference sequence). In nucleotides, the CDR3 is TGTGCCAGCAGCTTGGCGGGGACGGATCCCTACGAGCAGTACGTC. It translates to CASSLAGTDPYEQYV.

On this clonotype itself: This may be a read error, as it is one base from a much larger clone. The genes are TRBV20-1 and TRBJ1-1, with D uncertain. The CDR3 runs to 13 residues. CDR1 is DFQATT and CDR2 is SNEGSKA in the germline V gene (reference sequence). Trimming pared 1 base from V and 11 bases from J, leaving 17 bases between. The CDR3 loop is CSARGDTGLDAFF. The CDR3, as DNA: TGCAGTGCTAGAGGCGACACCGGTTTGGACGCTTTCTTT.

This clonotype has just a few counts. CDR3 amino acids: CASSLHRADGYNEQFF. The CDR3 DNA is TGTGCCAGCAGCCTCCACAGGGCCGACGGGTACAATGAGCAGTTCTTC. The chain uses TRBV7-9 and TRBJ2-1; possible D gene TRBD1, 6 bases. This CDR3 comprises 16 residues. Germline V CDR1 and CDR2: SEHNR, FQNEAQ (reference sequence). V shed 5 bases and J shed 4 bases, with 18 bases lying between them.

This clonotype was counted ten times or more. The rearrangement uses TRBV9 and TRBJ1-2; D unclear. The V end was cut by 0 bases, the J end by 3 bases, with 6 bases between. CDR3 length: 13 amino acids. Germline loops: CDR1 SGDLS, CDR2 YYNGEE. The CDR3 protein is CASSVALDYGYTF. CDR3 nucleotide sequence: TGTGCCAGCAGCGTAGCTCTGGACTATGGCTACACCTTC.

This clonotype occurred a few times. The CDR3 protein is CASSPGGDRVYNEQFF. As DNA, the CDR3 is TGCGCCAGCAGCCCAGGTGGGGACAGGGTCTACAATGAGCAGTTCTTC. The genes are TRBV5-1 and TRBJ2-1; 9 positions match TRBD1. Germline lookup yields CDR1 SGHRS and CDR2 YFSETQ. The CDR3 is 16 residues long. After removal of 4 bases from V and 3 bases from J, the junction contained 8 bases not matched to a gene.

This clonotype was counted at least ten times. V and J are TRBV7-2 and TRBJ2-1, with unresolved D. Trimming left V 1 base short and J 14 bases short, with 12 bases between. Germline V gene data show CDR1 as SGHTA and CDR2 as FQGNSA. This CDR3 has 12 amino acids. This chain's CDR3 is CASSLVAYKEFF. The CDR3 DNA sequence: TGTGCCAGCAGCTTAGTTGCCTACAAAGAGTTCTTC.

The rearrangement joins TRBV11-2 to TRBJ1-5; D ambiguous. Germline loops: CDR1 SGHAT, CDR2 FQNNGV. The CDR3 covers 13 residues. V was trimmed by 5 bases and J by 4 bases, leaving 9 bases between them. In DNA form, the CDR3 reads TGTGCCAGCAGCCCCTGGGATAATCAGCCCCAGCATTTT. Its translation: CASSPWDNQPQHF.

Concerning this clonotype itself: A much larger clone differs by one base, so this may be a read error. This chain connects TRBV3-1 to TRBJ1-5; D is undetermined. Looked up from germline, CDR1 is LGHDT and CDR2 is YNNKEL (reference sequence). The length of the CDR3 is 16 residues. Trimming pared 8 bases from V and 1 base from J, leaving 18 bases between. The CDR3 nucleotides read TGTGCCAGCTGCCTTAAAGGCAGTAGAAGCAATCAGCCCCAGCATTTT. It encodes CASCLKGSRSNQPQHF.

The chain has TRBV2 and TRBJ1-5; 8 nucleotides agree with TRBD1. This CDR3 has 14 amino acids. Germline lookup yields CDR1 SNHLY and CDR2 FYNNEI. Germline trimming cut 6 bases from V and 6 bases from J; bases unmatched to any gene: 7. The CDR3 loop reads CASRVDRGAQPQHF. In DNA form, the CDR3 reads TGTGCCAGCAGGGTTGACAGGGGAGCTCAGCCCCAGCATTTT. The whole variable domain, remainder taken from reference TRBV2 and TRBJ1-5, is EPEVTQTPSHQVTQMGQEVILRCVPISNHLYFYWYRQILGQKVEFLVSFYNNEISEKSEIFDDQFSVERPDGSNFTLKIRSTKLEDSAMYFCASRVDRGAQPQHFGDGTRLSIL.

The chain joins TRBV11-2 to TRBJ1-6; D possibly corresponds to TRBD1 (6 bases). The CDR3 runs 17 residues. Germline V gene lookup returns CDR1 SGHAT and CDR2 FQNNGV. The germline V and J ends were trimmed by 0 bases and 9 bases, with 18 bases remaining between them. The CDR3 sequence is CASSLDPQGPVGSPLHF. The CDR3 DNA reads TGTGCCAGCAGCTTAGATCCGCAGGGGCCGGTGGGTTCACCCCTCCACTTT.

This clonotype was found many times. The chain joins TRBV7-9 to TRBJ2-2; D is undetermined. V was shortened by 7 bases and J by 0 bases, with 6 bases between the two germline ends. This CDR3 has 13 amino acids. The germline gives CDR1 SEHNR, CDR2 FQNEAQ (reference sequence). The CDR3 is CASKNSNTGELFF. The DNA for the CDR3 is TGTGCCAGCAAGAACTCGAACACCGGGGAGCTGTTTTTT.

This clonotype was seen many times. The chain employs TRBV29-1 and TRBJ2-3; tentatively, D is TRBD1 (6 bases). Looked up from germline, CDR1 is SQVTM and CDR2 is ANQGSEA. This CDR3 is built from 15 residues. Trimming took off 5 bases at V and 2 bases at J, with 17 bases between the two ends. The CDR3 reads CSVQRTASTTDTQYF. CDR3 nucleotide sequence: TGCAGCGTTCAACGGACAGCCTCCACCACAGATACGCAGTATTTT.

The chain joins TRBV12-5 to TRBJ2-3; 11 positions agree with TRBD2. The CDR3 extends over 16 amino acids. Germline V gives CDR1 LGHNT, CDR2 FRNRAP. J lost 4 bases, V lost 0 bases, and 3 bases had no gene match. CDR3 amino acids: CASGLVTSGVADTQYF. The CDR3, as DNA: TGTGCTAGTGGTTTGGTGACTAGCGGGGTTGCAGATACGCAGTATTTT.

The V call is TRBV7-8, the J call TRBJ1-2; the D is unclear. The germline V gene encodes CDR1 SGHVS and CDR2 FQNEAQ. The V end lost 1 base, the J end lost 4 bases, and 7 bases lay between the germline ends. The CDR3 sequence is 13 residues long. The CDR3 reads CASSLGHAYGYTF. For the CDR3, the DNA is TGTGCCAGCAGCTTAGGACACGCCTATGGCTACACCTTC.

In DNA form, the CDR3 reads TGTGCCAGCAGGTTTAGCGGGGGGGTGTCTGAGCAGTTCTTC. It encodes CASRFSGGVSEQFF. The V call is TRBV12-3 or TRBV12-4, the J call TRBJ2-1; 11 nucleotides agree with TRBD2. CDR3 size: 14 residues. The junction had 7 bases not matched to a gene; V was cut back by 6 bases and J by 9 bases.